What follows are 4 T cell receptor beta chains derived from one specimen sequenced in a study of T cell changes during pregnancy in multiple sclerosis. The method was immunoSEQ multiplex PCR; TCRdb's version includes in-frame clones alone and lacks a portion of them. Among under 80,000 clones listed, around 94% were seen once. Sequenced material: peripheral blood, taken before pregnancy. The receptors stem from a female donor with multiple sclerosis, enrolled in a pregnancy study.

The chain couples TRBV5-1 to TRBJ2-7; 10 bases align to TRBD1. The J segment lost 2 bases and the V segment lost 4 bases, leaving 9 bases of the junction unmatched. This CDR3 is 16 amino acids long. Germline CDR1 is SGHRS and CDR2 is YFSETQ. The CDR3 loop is CASSIYPGTGAYEQYF. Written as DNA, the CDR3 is TGCGCCAGCAGCATATACCCCGGGACAGGGGCCTACGAGCAGTACTTC.

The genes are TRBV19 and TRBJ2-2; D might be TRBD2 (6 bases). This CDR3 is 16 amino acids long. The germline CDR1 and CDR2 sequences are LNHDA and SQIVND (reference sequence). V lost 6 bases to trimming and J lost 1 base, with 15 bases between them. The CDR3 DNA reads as TGTGCCAGTAGGATTGGGGGGAGCGGGAACACCGGGGAGCTGTTTTTT. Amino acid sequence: CASRIGGSGNTGELFF.

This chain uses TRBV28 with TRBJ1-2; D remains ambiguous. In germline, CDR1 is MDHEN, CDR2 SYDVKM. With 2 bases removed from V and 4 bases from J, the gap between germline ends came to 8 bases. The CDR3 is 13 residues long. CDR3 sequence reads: CASSLPGSYGYTF. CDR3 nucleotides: TGTGCCAGCAGTTTACCGGGGTCCTATGGCTACACCTTC.

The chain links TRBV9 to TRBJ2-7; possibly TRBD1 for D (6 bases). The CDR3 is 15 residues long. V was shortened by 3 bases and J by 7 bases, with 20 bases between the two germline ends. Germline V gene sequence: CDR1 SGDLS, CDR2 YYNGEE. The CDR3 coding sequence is TGTGCCAGCAGCGCTCAGCCGGGACCGAGGGGGGAGCAGTACTTC. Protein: CASSAQPGPRGEQYF.